This TCR beta chain was found in a study of identical twins (dated by TCRdb to 2016 to 2017). For the wider study: The study deep-sequenced TCR alpha and beta repertoires from monozygotic twins, unrelated adults of various ages and cord blood to test whether fetal clonotypes persist. To rule out contamination, the twin experiments were replicated at different times with different library preparation protocols. The research as a whole found: Out-of-frame TCR alpha sharing in monozygotic twins was systematically underestimated by recombination models, whereas sharing between unrelated individuals was in agreement with the recombination models. Excess twin sharing in beta out-of-frame sequences was weaker because fewer shared sequences lowered the signal-to-noise ratio. Compared with coincidental sharing between unrelated individuals, out-of-frame TCR alpha sequences shared between twins had an excess of sequences with low generation probability. Zero-insertion analyses could be partly confounded by invariant T cells such as MAIT and iNKT, although diverse VJ usage argued against such confounding for most clonotypes. Fewer insertions were carried by abundant cord blood beta clonotypes, a similar but weaker trend appeared in young adult naive repertoires, and no such trend appeared in memory repertoires. Conclusions relied on cross-sectional statistical analysis, since the same donors could not be followed over many years.

In this sample, this clonotype turned up many times. Its recognized antigen is unknown. Base qualities are missing; no much larger clone stands one base away. Libraries were prepared through 5' RACE. Sequencing relied on an Illumina HiSeq 2000. A universal primer binding site was introduced by template switching, and a unique molecular identifier was present in the final cDNA, enabling accurate counting of TCR cDNA molecules. Specific primers in the conserved constant-segment region were used to synthesize first-strand cDNA for TCR alpha and beta chains. To control for contamination, every cDNA library carried two barcodes: a SMART-Mk sample barcode plus Illumina barcodes. TruSeq adapter sequences along with Illumina sample barcodes were introduced in two successive PCR steps. The TCR alpha and beta cDNA libraries were sequenced on the Illumina HiSeq platform using custom primers. From the authors' description of their analysis: Unique molecular identifiers were extracted from raw reads with MiGEC, and CDR3 positions were determined with MiXCR. Recombination models were inferred per individual with the repgenHMM and IGoR tools using an EM algorithm. The tcR package in R was used for shared clonotype analysis, with sharing normalized by the product of cloneset sizes. To study raw recombination free of thymic and clonal selection effects, out-of-frame nonproductive sequences were analyzed. TCRdb's own reprocessing of the public reads used fastp at Q25 and MiXCR and kept productive beta chains. Here each entry gathers all rows of one CDR3 protein and keeps the most common genes and DNA. For this entry, the V and J calls and clone size follow TCRdb and not the study's own pipeline. The sample contains under 350,000 distinct CDR3 sequences, nearly 9.5% of them found a single time. The ten top clones hold roughly 7% of the sample.

All donors were healthy Caucasians. Three pairs of female monozygotic twins, all aged roughly 18 to 29 years, were included in the twin cohort. CD4+ and CD8+ T cell populations were isolated with positive isolation kits from Invitrogen. The CDR3 contains 15 residues, cysteine and phenylalanine counted. The CDR3 DNA has 45 bases and is translated from base 1. At the junction V is shortened by 4 bases and J by 7 bases, with 22 bases in between. CDR1 DFQATT and CDR2 SNEGSKA are derived from the germline V gene (reference sequence). These data also featured in a second study, about yellow fever vaccine responses in identical twins. Reported in the second study: According to the authors, the vaccine-induced T cell response in identical twins seemed to be partly convergent and partly specific to each individual. In identical twins, the study followed T cell clones that responded to the vaccine with precision.

Sequencing used CD8+ T cells sorted from blood. The clonotype comes from a woman younger than 35 in good health. In this chain, TRBV20-1 is recombined with TRBJ1-2, with the D gene not confidently named. This receptor carries the CDR3 CSATNLRGGITGYTF. The nucleotides are TGCAGTGCTACAAACCTTCGGGGTGGGATCACTGGCTACACCTTC.